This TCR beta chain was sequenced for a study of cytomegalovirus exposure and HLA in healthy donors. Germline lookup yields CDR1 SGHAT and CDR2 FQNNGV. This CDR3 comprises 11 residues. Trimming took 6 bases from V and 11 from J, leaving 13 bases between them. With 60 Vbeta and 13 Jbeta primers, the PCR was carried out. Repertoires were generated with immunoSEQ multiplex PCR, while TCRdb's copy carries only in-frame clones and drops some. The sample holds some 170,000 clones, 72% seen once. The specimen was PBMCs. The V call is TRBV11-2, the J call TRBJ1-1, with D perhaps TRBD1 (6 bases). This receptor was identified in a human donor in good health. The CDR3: CASSSRGGAFF. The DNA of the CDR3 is TGTGCCAGCAGTTCCAGGGGAGGGGCTTTCTTT. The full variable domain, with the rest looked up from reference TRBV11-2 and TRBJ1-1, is EAGVAQSPRYKIIEKRQSVAFWCNPISGHATLYWYQQILGQGPKLLIQFQNNGVVDDSQLPKDRFSAERLKGVDSTLKIQPAKLEDSAVYLCASSSRGGAFFGQGTRLTVV.